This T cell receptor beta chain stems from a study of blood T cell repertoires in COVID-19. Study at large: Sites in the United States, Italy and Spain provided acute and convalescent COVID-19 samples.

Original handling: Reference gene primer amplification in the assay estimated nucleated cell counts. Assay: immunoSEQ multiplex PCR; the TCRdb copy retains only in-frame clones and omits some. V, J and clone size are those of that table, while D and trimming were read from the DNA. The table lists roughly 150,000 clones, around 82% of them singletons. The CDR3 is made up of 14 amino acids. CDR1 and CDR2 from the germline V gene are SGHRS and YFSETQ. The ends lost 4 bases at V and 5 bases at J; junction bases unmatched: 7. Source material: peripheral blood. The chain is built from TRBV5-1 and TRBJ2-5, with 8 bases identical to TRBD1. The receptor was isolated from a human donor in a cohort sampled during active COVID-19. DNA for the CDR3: TGCGCCAGCAGCACCGGACAGGGCCGGGAGACCCAGTACTTC. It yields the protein CASSTGQGRETQYF.